This T cell receptor beta chain was observed in a study of OX40 agonist ivuxolimab in advanced cancers. Peripheral blood came from all dose cohorts at three timepoints. Data came from immunoSEQ multiplex PCR; TCRdb stores just in-frame clones and leaves some out. The sample has about 30,000 clones, less than 85% seen once. In the case of this clone: Its matching antigen is unknown.

Study-wide results and caveats: In a subset of nonresponders, normalized T-cell clonal expansion was also low. The authors did not determine the antigen specificity of the expanded peripheral T cells.

The sample here was CD4+ or CD8+ T cells sorted from blood, taken in a trial of the OX40 agonist ivuxolimab. The receptor's source is an adult with an advanced solid tumor such as melanoma, head and neck, liver or kidney cancer.

CDR3 bases: TGTGCCAGCAGTGAAGCCGGACTAGCGGGAGACGATGAGCAGTTCTTC. This codes for CASSEAGLAGDDEQFF. V usage is TRBV2 and J usage is TRBJ2-1, with 13 nucleotides matching TRBD2. V lost 0 bases and J lost 8; bases outside the gene matches: 4. Germline CDR1 reads SNHLY; CDR2 reads FYNNEI. CDR3 length: 16 residues.